This T cell receptor beta chain was identified in a study of T-cell memory formation after mild COVID-19. The overall study: Clustering of TCRs was largely donor specific.

Libraries for TCRalpha and TCRbeta carried sample barcodes and unique molecular identifiers via 5'RACE. TCRdb redid the calling of the 5' RACE reads with MiXCR, one entry per CDR3 protein. The table shows roughly 350,000 distinct CDR3 sequences, with 25% to 30% occurring only once. Study-wide points: Mainly CM and EM harbored the contracting CD4+ clones; mainly EMRA harbored the CD8+ ones.

Germline loops: CDR1 SNHLY, CDR2 FYNNEI. Trimming took 4 bases from V and 6 from J, leaving 10 bases between them. The CDR3 is 12 amino acids. Only a few counts were recorded for this clonotype. The antigen remains unidentified. The sequenced sample was PBMCs or a T cell subset sorted from them (not recorded which). The gene calls are TRBV2 and TRBJ2-7; no definite D call. This receptor was identified in an adult woman who had mild COVID-19 (a few samples of this study predate the infection). Cell type and time point are not known. The CDR3 loop reads CASSASSSEQYF. The CDR3 coding sequence is TGTGCCAGCAGTGCCAGTTCAAGCGAGCAGTACTTC.